This T cell receptor (beta chain) was recorded in a study of blood T cell repertoires in COVID-19. J gave up 7 bases and V 1 base, and 7 bases lay outside the gene matches. Germline assignment: CDR1 MGHRA and CDR2 YSYEKL. The CDR3 runs to 15 residues. A single count supports this clone. Data came from immunoSEQ multiplex PCR; TCRdb stores just in-frame clones and leaves some out. This sample has around 47,000 clones, with about 80% found just once. The TCR sequence derives from a man in his 70s with active COVID-19. The V gene is TRBV4-1, the J gene TRBJ2-7; 10 bases are shared with TRBD1. Material: peripheral blood. The CDR3 is CASSQGLTGGREQYF. The CDR3 nucleotides read TGCGCCAGCAGCCAAGGGCTGACAGGGGGCCGGGAGCAGTACTTC.